This T cell receptor beta chain was recovered during a study of beta chain features in type 1 diabetes. V was clipped by 2 bases and J by 6 bases; unmatched bases: 6. The CDR3 has 16 amino acids. Germline lookup yields CDR1 MNHEY and CDR2 SMNVEV (reference sequence). Note on this clone: The target antigen is unknown.

Reverse transcribing all isolated RNA meant expressed TCRB transcripts were sequenced. The table came from immunoSEQ multiplex PCR; TCRdb's copy has only in-frame clones and leaves some out. The table has about 140,000 clones, 6.9% seen once. Study findings and constraints: Shorter TCRB CDR3s, moderately but significantly so, were found in Type 1 diabetes patients in all four CD4+ subsets. There were fewer insertions and more deletions at the VDJ junctions of type 1 diabetes patients.

This TCR came from a woman aged 30 to 39 in good health. The source material was central memory CD4+ T cells from blood. The gene calls are TRBV27 and TRBJ2-2; 10 positions match TRBD2. CDR3: CASSLKPGLASGELFF. DNA of the CDR3: TGTGCCAGCAGTTTAAAGCCGGGACTAGCGTCCGGGGAGCTGTTTTTT.